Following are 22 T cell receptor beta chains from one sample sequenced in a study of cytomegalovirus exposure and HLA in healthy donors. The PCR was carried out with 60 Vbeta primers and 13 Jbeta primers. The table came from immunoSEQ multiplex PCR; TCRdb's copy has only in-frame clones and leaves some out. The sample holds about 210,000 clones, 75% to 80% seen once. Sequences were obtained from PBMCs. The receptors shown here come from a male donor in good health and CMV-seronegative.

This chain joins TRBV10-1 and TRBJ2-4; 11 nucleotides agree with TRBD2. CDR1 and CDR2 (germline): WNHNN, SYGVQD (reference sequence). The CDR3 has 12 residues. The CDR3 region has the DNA TGCATCAGGGTAGCGGGGGGGTACATTCAGTACTTC. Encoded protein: CIRVAGGYIQYF.

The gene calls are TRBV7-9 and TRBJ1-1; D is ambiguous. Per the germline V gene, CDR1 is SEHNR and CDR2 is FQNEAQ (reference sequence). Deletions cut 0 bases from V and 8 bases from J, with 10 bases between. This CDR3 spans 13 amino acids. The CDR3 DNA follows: TGTGCCAGCAGCTTAGCGATCACAGCCGAAGCTTTCTTT. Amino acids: CASSLAITAEAFF.

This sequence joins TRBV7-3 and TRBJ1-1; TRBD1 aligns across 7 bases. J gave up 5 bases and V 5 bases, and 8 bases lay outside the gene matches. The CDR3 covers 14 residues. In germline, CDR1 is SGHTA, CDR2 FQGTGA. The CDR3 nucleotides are TGTGCCAGCAGCCCCAGACAGGGAAATACTGAAGCTTTCTTT. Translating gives CASSPRQGNTEAFF.

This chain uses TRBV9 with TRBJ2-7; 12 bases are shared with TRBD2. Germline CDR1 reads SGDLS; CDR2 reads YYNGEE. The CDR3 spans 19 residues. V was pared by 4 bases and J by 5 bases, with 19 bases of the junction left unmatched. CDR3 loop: CASSIYGTSGSGPYDEQYF. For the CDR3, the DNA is TGTGCCAGCAGCATTTATGGGACTAGCGGGTCAGGTCCGTACGACGAGCAGTACTTC. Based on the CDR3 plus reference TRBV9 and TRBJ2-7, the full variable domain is DSGVTQTPKHLITATGQRVTLRCSPRSGDLSVYWYQQSLDQGLQFLIQYYNGEERAKGNILERFSAQQFPDLHSELNLSSLELGDSALYFCASSIYGTSGSGPYDEQYFGPGTRLTVT.

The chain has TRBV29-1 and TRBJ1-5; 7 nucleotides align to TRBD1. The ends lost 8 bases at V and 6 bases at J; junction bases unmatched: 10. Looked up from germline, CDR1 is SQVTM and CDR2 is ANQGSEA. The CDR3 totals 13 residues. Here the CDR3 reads CSFSGGTSQPQHF. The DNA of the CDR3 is TGCAGCTTCTCAGGGGGGACAAGTCAGCCCCAGCATTTT. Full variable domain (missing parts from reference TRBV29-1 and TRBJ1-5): SAVISQKPSRDICQRGTSLTIQCQVDSQVTMMFWYRQQPGQSLTLIATANQGSEATYESGFVIDKFPISRPNLTFSTLTVSNMSPEDSSIYLCSFSGGTSQPQHFGDGTRLSIL.

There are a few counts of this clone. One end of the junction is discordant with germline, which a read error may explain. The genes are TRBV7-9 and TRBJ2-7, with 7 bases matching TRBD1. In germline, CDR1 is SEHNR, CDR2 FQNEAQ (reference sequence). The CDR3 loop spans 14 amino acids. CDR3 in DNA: TGTTCCAGCAGCTCCGAGGGGGCTCTAGACGAGCAGTACTTC. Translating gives CSSSSEGALDEQYF.

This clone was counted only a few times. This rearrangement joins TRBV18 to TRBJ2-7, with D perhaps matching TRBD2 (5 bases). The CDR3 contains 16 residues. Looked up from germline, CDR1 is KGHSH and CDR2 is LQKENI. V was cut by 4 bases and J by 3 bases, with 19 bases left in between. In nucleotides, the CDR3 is TGTGCCAGCTCACACTCGGCCCGGGCGGGCAACTACGAGCAGTACTTC. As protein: CASSHSARAGNYEQYF.

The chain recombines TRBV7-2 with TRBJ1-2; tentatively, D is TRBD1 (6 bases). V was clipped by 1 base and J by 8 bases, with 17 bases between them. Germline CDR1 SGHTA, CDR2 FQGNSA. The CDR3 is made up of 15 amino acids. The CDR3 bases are TGTGCCAGCAGCTTAGTAACGGGGGGCGGGCGCGGCTACACCTTC. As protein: CASSLVTGGGRGYTF.

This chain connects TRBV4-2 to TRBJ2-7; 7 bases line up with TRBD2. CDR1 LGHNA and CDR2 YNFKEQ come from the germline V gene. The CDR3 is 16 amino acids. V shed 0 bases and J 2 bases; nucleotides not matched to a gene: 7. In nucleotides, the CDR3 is TGTGCCAGCAGCCAAGACCTAGCGGCTCGTGCCTACGAGCAGTACTTC. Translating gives CASSQDLAARAYEQYF.

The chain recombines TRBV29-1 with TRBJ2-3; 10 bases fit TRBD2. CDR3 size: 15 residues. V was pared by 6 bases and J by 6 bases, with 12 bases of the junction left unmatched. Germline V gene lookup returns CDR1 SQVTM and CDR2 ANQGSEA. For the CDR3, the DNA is TGCAGCGTCCCCGGGTGGAGCGGGAGGGTCGATACGCAGTATTTT. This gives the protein CSVPGWSGRVDTQYF.

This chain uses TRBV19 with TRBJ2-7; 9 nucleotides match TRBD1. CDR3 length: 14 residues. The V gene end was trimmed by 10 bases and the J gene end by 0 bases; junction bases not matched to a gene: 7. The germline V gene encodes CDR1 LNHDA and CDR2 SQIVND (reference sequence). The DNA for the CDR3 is TGTGCCACCCAGCCGGGACAGGGCTCCTACGAGCAGTACTTC. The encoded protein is CATQPGQGSYEQYF.

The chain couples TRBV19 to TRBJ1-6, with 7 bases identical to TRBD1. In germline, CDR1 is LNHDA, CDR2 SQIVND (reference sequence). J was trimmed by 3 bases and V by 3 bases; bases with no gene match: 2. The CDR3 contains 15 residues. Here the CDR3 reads CASSIQGDYNSPLHF. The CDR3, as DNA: TGTGCCAGTAGTATTCAGGGGGACTATAATTCACCCCTCCACTTT.

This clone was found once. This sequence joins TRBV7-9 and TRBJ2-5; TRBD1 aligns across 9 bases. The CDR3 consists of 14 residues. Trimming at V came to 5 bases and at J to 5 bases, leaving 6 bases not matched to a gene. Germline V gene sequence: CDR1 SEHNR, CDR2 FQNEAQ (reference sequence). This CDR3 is CASSPGQGGETQYF. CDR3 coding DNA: TGTGCCAGCAGCCCGGGACAGGGAGGGGAGACCCAGTACTTC.

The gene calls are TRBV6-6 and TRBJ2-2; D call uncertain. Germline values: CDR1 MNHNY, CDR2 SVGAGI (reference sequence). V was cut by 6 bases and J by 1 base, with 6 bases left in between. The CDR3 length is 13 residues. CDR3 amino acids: CASSLLNTGELFF. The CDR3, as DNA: TGTGCCAGCAGCCTACTGAACACCGGGGAGCTGTTTTTT.

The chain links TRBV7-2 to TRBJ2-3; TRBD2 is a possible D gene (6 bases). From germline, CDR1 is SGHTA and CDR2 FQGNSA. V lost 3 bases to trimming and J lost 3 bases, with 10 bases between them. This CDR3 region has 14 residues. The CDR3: CASSFRGGTDTQYF. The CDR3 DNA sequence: TGTGCCAGCAGCTTCCGCGGAGGGACAGATACGCAGTATTTT. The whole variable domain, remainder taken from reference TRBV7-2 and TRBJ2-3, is GAGVSQSPSNKVTEKGKDVELRCDPISGHTALYWYRQSLGQGLEFLIYFQGNSAPDKSGLPSDRFSAERTGGSVSTLTIQRTQQEDSAVYLCASSFRGGTDTQYFGPGTRLTVL.

As DNA, the CDR3 is TGTGCCAGCAGCGTAGGGGGAGGGAGCCGAACCGGGGAGCTGTTTTTT. As protein: CASSVGGGSRTGELFF. The gene calls are TRBV9 and TRBJ2-2, with TRBD2 identical over 7 bases. Germline values: CDR1 SGDLS, CDR2 YYNGEE. The CDR3 covers 16 residues. Trimming at V came to 0 bases and at J to 5 bases, leaving 7 bases not matched to a gene.

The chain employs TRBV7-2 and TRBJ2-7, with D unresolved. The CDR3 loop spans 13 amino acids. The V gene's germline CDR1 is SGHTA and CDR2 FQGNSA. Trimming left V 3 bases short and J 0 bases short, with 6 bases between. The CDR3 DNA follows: TGTGCCAGCAGCTTTCCTCCCTCCTACGAGCAGTACTTC. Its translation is CASSFPPSYEQYF. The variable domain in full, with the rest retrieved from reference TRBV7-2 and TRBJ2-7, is GAGVSQSPSNKVTEKGKDVELRCDPISGHTALYWYRQSLGQGLEFLIYFQGNSAPDKSGLPSDRFSAERTGGSVSTLTIQRTQQEDSAVYLCASSFPPSYEQYFGPGTRLTVT.

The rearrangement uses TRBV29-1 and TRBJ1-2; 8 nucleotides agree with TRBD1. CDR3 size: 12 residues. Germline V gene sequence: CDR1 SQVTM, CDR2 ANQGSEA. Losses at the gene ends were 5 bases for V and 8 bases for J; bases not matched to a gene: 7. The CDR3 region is CSVPQGAEGYTF. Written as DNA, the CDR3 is TGCAGCGTTCCGCAGGGGGCGGAAGGCTACACCTTC.

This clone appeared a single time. Here the CDR3 DNA reads TGCAGCGTTGAGGGTCCAGGGGCGAACTATGGCTACACCTTC. Translation gives CSVEGPGANYGYTF. The chain recombines TRBV29-1 with TRBJ1-2; weak D call: TRBD1 (6 bases). This CDR3 is 14 amino acids long. The germline V gene has CDR1 SQVTM and CDR2 ANQGSEA. Trimming pared 3 bases from V and 2 bases from J, leaving 13 bases between.

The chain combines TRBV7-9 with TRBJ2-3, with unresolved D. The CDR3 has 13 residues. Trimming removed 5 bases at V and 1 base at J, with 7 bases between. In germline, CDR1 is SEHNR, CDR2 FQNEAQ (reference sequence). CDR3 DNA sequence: TGTGCCAGCAGCCCGAGCGGCACAGATACGCAGTATTTT. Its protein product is CASSPSGTDTQYF. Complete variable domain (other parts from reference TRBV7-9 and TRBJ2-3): DTGVSQNPRHKITKRGQNVTFRCDPISEHNRLYWYRQTLGQGPEFLTYFQNEAQLEKSRLLSDRFSAERPKGSFSTLEIQRTEQGDSAMYLCASSPSGTDTQYFGPGTRLTVL.

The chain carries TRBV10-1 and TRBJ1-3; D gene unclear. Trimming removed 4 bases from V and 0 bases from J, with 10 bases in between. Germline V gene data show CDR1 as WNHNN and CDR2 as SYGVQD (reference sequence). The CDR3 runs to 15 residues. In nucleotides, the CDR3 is TGCGCCAGCAGTGCCGGGAGATACTCTGGAAACACCATATATTTT. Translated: CASSAGRYSGNTIYF.

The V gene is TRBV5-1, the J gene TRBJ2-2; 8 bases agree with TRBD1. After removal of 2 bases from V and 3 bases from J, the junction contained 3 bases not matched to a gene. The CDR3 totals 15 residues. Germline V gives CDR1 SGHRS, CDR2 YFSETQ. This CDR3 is CASSFGQGDTGELFF. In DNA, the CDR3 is TGCGCCAGCAGCTTTGGACAGGGAGACACCGGGGAGCTGTTTTTT.